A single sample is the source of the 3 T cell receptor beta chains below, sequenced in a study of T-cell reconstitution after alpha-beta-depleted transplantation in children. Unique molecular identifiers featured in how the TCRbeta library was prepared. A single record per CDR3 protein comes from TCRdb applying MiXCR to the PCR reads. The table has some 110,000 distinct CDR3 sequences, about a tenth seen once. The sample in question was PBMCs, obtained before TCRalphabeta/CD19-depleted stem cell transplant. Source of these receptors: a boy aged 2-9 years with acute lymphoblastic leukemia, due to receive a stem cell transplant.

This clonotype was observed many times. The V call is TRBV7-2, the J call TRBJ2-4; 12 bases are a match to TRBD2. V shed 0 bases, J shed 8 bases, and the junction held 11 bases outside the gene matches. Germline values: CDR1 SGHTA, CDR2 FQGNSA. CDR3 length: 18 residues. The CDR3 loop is CASSLAGASGRAGYIQYF. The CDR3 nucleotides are TGTGCCAGCAGCTTAGCTGGGGCTAGCGGGAGGGCCGGATACATTCAGTACTTC. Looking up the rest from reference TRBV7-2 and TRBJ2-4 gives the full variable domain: GAGVSQSPSNKVTEKGKDVELRCDPISGHTALYWYRQSLGQGLEFLIYFQGNSAPDKSGLPSDRFSAERTGGSVSTLTIQRTQQEDSAVYLCASSLAGASGRAGYIQYFGAGTRLSVL.

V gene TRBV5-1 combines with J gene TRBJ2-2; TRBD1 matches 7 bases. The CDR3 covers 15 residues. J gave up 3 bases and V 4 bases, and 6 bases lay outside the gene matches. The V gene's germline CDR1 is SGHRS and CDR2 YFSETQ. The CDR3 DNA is TGCGCCAGCAGCCCCCTCCAGGGGGACACCGGGGAGCTGTTTTTT. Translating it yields CASSPLQGDTGELFF.

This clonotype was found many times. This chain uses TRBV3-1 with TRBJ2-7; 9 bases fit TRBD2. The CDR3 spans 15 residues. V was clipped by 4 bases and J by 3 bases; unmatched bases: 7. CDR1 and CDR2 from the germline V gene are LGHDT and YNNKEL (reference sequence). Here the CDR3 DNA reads TGTGCCAGCAGCCCTATTAGCGGGAGTTTCTACGAGCAGTACTTC. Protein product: CASSPISGSFYEQYF.